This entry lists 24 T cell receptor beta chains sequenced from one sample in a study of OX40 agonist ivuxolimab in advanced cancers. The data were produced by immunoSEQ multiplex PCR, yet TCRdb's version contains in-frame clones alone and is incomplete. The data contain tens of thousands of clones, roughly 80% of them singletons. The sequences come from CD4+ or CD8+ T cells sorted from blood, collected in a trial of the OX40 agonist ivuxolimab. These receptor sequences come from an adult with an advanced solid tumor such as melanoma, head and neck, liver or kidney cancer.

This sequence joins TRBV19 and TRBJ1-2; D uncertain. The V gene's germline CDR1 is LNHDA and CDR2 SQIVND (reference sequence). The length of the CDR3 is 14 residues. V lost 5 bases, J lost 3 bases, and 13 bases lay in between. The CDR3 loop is CASSWPGSHYGYTF. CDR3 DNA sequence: TGTGCCAGTAGTTGGCCCGGCAGCCACTATGGCTACACCTTC.

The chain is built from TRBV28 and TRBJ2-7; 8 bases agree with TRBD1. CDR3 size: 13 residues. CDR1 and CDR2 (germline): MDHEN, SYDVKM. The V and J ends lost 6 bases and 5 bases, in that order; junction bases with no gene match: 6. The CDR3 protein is CASRTGENNEQYF. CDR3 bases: TGTGCCAGCAGGACAGGGGAAAATAACGAGCAGTACTTC.

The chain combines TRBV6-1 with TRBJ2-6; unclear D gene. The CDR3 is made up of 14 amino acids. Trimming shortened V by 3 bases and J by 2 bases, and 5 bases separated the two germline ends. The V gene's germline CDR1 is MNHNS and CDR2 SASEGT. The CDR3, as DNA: TGTGCCAGCAGTGACTGGGCTGGGGCCAACGTCCTGACTTTC. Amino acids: CASSDWAGANVLTF.

This CDR3 reads CASSEVGLAGVGEQFF. In nucleotides, the CDR3 is TGTGCCAGCAGTGAGGTGGGACTAGCGGGAGTCGGTGAGCAGTTCTTC. The chain uses TRBV25-1 and TRBJ2-1; 14 bases line up with TRBD2. Germline V gene data show CDR1 as MGHDK and CDR2 as SYGVNS. This CDR3 comprises 16 residues. Germline trimming cut 3 bases from V and 9 bases from J; bases unmatched to any gene: 7.

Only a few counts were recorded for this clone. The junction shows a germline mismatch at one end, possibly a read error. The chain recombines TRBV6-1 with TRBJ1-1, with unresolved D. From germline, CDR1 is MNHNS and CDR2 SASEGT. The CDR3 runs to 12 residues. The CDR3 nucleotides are TGTGCCAGCAGCAGGTTGAAAACTGAAGCTTTCTTT. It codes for CASSRLKTEAFF.

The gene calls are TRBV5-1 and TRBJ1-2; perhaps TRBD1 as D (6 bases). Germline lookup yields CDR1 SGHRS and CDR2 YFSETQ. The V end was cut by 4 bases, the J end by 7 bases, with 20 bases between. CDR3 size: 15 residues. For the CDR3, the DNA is TGCGCCAGCAGCCAGACAGGCGGAGGTATTGGTGGCTACACCTTC. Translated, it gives CASSQTGGGIGGYTF.

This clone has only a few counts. The DNA of the CDR3 is TGCGCCAGCAGTGAGTCGACTAGCGGGAGAACAGATACGCAGTATTTT. Protein product: CASSESTSGRTDTQYF. The rearrangement uses TRBV10-1 and TRBJ2-3, with TRBD2 matching over 12 bases. V lost 0 bases, J lost 3 bases, and 1 base stayed unmatched. CDR3 size: 16 residues. In germline, CDR1 is WNHNN, CDR2 SYGVQD (reference sequence).

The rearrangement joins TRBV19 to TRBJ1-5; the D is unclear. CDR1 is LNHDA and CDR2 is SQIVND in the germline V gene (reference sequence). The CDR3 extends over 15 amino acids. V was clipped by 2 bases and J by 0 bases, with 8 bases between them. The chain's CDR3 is CASSITLYSNQPQHF. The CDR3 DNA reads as TGTGCCAGTAGTATAACCTTGTATAGCAATCAGCCCCAGCATTTT.

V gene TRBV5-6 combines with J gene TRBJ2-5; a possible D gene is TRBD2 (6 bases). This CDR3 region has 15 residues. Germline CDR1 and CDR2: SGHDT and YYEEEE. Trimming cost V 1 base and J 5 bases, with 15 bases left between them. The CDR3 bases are TGTGCCAGCAGCTTGTGGTATCGGGGGAGGGAGACCCAGTACTTC. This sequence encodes CASSLWYRGRETQYF.

This chain's CDR3 is CAWSKQYEKLFF. The CDR3 DNA follows: TGTGCCTGGAGTAAACAGTATGAAAAACTGTTTTTT. The chain links TRBV30 to TRBJ1-4; D unclear. V lost 2 bases and J lost 6, with 7 bases in between. CDR3 length: 12 residues. Germline V gene sequence: CDR1 GTSNPN, CDR2 SVGIG (reference sequence).

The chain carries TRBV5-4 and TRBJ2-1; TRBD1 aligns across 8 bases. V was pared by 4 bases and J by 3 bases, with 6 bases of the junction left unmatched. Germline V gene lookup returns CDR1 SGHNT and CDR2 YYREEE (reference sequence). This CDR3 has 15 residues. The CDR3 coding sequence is TGTGCCAGCAGCGCGGGACAGGCGAACTACAATGAGCAGTTCTTC. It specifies CASSAGQANYNEQFF.

As DNA, the CDR3 is TGCAGCACTAGAGGTGGAGAGACCCAGTACTTC. It is translated as CSTRGGETQYF. The chain is built from TRBV29-1 and TRBJ2-5; possible D gene TRBD2, 5 bases. The CDR3 contains 11 residues. The germline V gene encodes CDR1 SQVTM and CDR2 ANQGSEA. The V end lost 8 bases, the J end lost 4 bases, and 11 bases lay between the germline ends.

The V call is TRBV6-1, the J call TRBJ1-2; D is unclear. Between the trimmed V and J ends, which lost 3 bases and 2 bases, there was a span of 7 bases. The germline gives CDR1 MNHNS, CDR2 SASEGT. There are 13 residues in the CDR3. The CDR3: CASSEGGNYGYTF. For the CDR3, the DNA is TGTGCCAGCAGTGAGGGAGGGAACTATGGCTACACCTTC.

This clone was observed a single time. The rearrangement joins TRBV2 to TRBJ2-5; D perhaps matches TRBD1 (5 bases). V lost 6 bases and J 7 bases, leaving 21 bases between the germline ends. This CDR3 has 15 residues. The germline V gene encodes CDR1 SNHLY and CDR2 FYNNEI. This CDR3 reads CASSKGRAQDLTQYF. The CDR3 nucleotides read TGTGCCAGCAGCAAGGGGCGAGCCCAAGATTTGACCCAGTACTTC.

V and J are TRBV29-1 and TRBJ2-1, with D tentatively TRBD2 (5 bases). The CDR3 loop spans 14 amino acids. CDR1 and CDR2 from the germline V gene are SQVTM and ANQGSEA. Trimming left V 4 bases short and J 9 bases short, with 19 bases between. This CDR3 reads CSVVLGLASGEQFF. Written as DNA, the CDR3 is TGCAGCGTTGTTCTCGGTCTAGCAAGCGGTGAGCAGTTCTTC.

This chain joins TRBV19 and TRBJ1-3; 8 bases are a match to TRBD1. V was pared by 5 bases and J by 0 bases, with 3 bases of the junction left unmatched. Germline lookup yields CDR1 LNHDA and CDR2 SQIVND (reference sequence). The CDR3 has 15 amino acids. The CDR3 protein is CASSVTGGSGNTIYF. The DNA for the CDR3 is TGTGCCAGTAGTGTTACAGGGGGCTCTGGAAACACCATATATTTT.

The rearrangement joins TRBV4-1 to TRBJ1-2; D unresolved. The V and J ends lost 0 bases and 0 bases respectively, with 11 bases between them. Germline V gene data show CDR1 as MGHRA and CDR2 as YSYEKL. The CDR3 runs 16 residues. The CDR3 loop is CASSQDTGLANYGYTF. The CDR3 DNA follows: TGCGCCAGCAGCCAAGATACGGGGTTGGCTAACTATGGCTACACCTTC.

CDR3 nucleotides: TGTGCCAGCAGCACACAGGGGGCGACTGAAGCTTTCTTT. This translates into CASSTQGATEAFF. The chain is built from TRBV7-2 and TRBJ1-1; 9 bases match TRBD1. Looked up from germline, CDR1 is SGHTA and CDR2 is FQGNSA. The CDR3 is 13 amino acids. Losses at the gene ends were 5 bases for V and 5 bases for J; bases not matched to a gene: 3.

The CDR3: CASSPRGSGRVGTQYF. In DNA form, the CDR3 reads TGTGCCAGCAGTCCCCGGGGTAGCGGGAGAGTAGGTACGCAGTATTTT. This chain links TRBV7-2 with TRBJ2-3; 9 bases are a match to TRBD2. The V segment lost 6 bases and the J segment 8 bases; nucleotides outside the gene matches: 15. The CDR3 covers 16 residues. The germline V gene encodes CDR1 SGHTA and CDR2 FQGNSA.

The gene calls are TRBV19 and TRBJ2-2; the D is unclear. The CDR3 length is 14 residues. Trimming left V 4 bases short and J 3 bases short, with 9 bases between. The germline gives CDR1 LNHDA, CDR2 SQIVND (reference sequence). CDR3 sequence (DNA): TGTGCCAGTAGTAGAAGACTGGACACCGGGGAGCTGTTTTTT. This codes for CASSRRLDTGELFF.

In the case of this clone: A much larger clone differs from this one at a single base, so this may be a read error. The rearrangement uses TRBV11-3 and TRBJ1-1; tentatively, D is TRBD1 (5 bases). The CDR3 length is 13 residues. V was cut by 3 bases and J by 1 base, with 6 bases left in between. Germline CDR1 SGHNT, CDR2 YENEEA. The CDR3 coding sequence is TGTGCCAGCAGCTTTCAGGGGAACACTGAAGCTTTCTTT. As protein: CASSFQGNTEAFF.

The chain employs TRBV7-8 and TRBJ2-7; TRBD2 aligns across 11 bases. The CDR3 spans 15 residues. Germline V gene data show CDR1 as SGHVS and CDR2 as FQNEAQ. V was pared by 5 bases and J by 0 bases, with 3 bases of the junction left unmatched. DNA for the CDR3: TGTGCCAGCAGCCCTGGGACTAGCGGCTCCTACGAGCAGTACTTC. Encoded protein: CASSPGTSGSYEQYF.

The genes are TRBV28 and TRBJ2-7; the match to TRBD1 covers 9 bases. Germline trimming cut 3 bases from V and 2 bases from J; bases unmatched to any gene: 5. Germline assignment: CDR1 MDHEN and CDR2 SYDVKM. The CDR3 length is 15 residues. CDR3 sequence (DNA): TGTGCCAGCAGTTTTTTTGGGACAGGGACCTACGAGCAGTACTTC. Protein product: CASSFFGTGTYEQYF. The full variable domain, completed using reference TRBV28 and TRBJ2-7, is DVKVTQSSRYLVKRTGEKVFLECVQDMDHENMFWYRQDPGLGLRLIYFSYDVKMKEKGDIPEGYSVSREKKERFSLILESASTNQTSMYLCASSFFGTGTYEQYFGPGTRLTVT.

CDR3: CASSLLGTGGNEQFF. CDR3 in DNA: TGTGCCAGCAGTTTATTGGGGACAGGGGGAAATGAGCAGTTCTTC. The rearrangement joins TRBV27 to TRBJ2-1; 11 bases are shared with TRBD1. Losses at the gene ends were 1 base for V and 7 bases for J; bases not matched to a gene: 3. CDR1 and CDR2 from the germline V gene are MNHEY and SMNVEV (reference sequence). CDR3 length: 15 residues.